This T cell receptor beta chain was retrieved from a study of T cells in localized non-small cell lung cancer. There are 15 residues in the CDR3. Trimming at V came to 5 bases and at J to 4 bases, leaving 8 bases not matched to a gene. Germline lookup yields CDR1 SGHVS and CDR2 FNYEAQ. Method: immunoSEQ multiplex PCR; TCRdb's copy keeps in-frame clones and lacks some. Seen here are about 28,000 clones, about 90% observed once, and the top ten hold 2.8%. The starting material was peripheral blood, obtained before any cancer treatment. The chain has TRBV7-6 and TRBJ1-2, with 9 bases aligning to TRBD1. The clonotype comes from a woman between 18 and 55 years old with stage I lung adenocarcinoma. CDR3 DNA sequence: TGTGCCAGCAGCCCGGGACAGGGTGGAAGCTATGGCTACACCTTC. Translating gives CASSPGQGGSYGYTF. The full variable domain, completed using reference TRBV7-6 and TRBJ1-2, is GAGVSQSPRYKVTKRGQDVALRCDPISGHVSLYWYRQALGQGPEFLTYFNYEAQQDKSGLPNDRFSAERPEGSISTLTIQRTEQRDSAMYRCASSPGQGGSYGYTFGSGTRLTVV.